This passage covers 25 T cell receptor beta chains from one sample sequenced in a study of siplizumab effects on memory and regulatory T cells. Some clones are missing from TCRdb's copy, which holds only in-frame ones; the method was immunoSEQ multiplex PCR. The sample lists about 100,000 clones, 75% to 95% occurring once. Material for sequencing was CD4+ T cells sorted from blood. The receptor set was obtained from a human donor in good health. Some clones in this sample may be carry-over from other donors' samples.

V gene TRBV10-3 combines with J gene TRBJ1-5; maybe TRBD1 (5 bases). Trimming removed 9 bases at V and 5 bases at J, with 14 bases between. Germline V gene data show CDR1 as ENHRY and CDR2 as SYGVKD. The CDR3 is made up of 13 amino acids. The CDR3 sequence: CAIRGGADQPQHF. CDR3 DNA: TGTGCCATTCGCGGAGGGGCGGATCAGCCCCAGCATTTT.

The V and J genes are TRBV6-1 and TRBJ2-7; tentatively, D is TRBD2 (6 bases). The ends were cut back, 1 base at V and 13 bases at J, with 8 bases in the middle. CDR1 and CDR2 (germline): MNHNS, SASEGT. The CDR3 length is 10 residues. The CDR3 sequence: CASSEGGVYF. The CDR3 DNA reads TGTGCCAGCAGTGAAGGGGGGGTTTACTTC.

The chain links TRBV7-9 to TRBJ2-5; D call uncertain. The end of the DNA is better explained by TRBJ2-7, so the J call may be wrong. Germline lookup yields CDR1 SEHNR and CDR2 FQNEAQ (reference sequence). The CDR3 runs 13 residues. The CDR3 region has the DNA TGTGCCAGCAGCAATCCCCCAACCTACGAGCAGTACTTC. Amino acid sequence: CASSNPPTYEQYF.

The rearrangement uses TRBV27 and TRBJ1-1, with D perhaps matching TRBD1 (6 bases). Germline-derived CDR1 and CDR2 are MNHEY and SMNVEV (reference sequence). There are 15 residues in the CDR3. Trimming cost V 4 bases and J 6 bases, with 18 bases left between them. The CDR3 nucleotides are TGTGCCAGCAGTTCCCCACGACAGGAGGGGGCTGAAGCTTTCTTT. It encodes CASSSPRQEGAEAFF.

The V call is TRBV2, the J call TRBJ2-7; 9 bases are shared with TRBD1. Germline V gives CDR1 SNHLY, CDR2 FYNNEI. V gave up 6 bases and J gave up 2 bases; unmatched junction bases: 8. The CDR3 sequence is 15 residues long. CDR3 nucleotide sequence: TGTGCCAGCAGCGTTGACAGGGGGGTCCCCTACGAGCAGTACTTC. This codes for CASSVDRGVPYEQYF.

The chain carries TRBV10-3 and TRBJ2-1; 9 bases align to TRBD1. Germline trimming cut 6 bases from V and 3 bases from J; bases unmatched to any gene: 6. The CDR3 totals 15 residues. Germline CDR1 reads ENHRY; CDR2 reads SYGVKD. The CDR3 region is CAISSPGQGYNEQFF. As DNA, the CDR3 is TGTGCCATCAGCTCACCGGGACAGGGCTACAATGAGCAGTTCTTC.

The chain links TRBV2 to TRBJ2-5; 8 bases agree with TRBD1. Germline trimming cut 6 bases from V and 5 bases from J; bases unmatched to any gene: 8. Germline-derived CDR1 and CDR2 are SNHLY and FYNNEI. This CDR3 contains 14 residues. CDR3 protein: CASRGTGGGETQYF. The CDR3 DNA reads as TGTGCCAGCAGGGGGACAGGTGGCGGGGAGACCCAGTACTTC.

The CDR3, as DNA: TGTGCCAGCAGCCTAGCGGGAGAGGTTTTCGGTGAGCAGTTCTTC. Its protein is CASSLAGEVFGEQFF. V and J are TRBV5-4 and TRBJ2-1; 10 nucleotides align to TRBD2. The length of the CDR3 is 15 residues. J gave up 9 bases and V 4 bases, and 10 bases lay outside the gene matches. The germline V gene has CDR1 SGHNT and CDR2 YYREEE (reference sequence).

The rearrangement joins TRBV28 to TRBJ1-1; D perhaps matches TRBD1 (6 bases). The CDR3 extends over 14 amino acids. Trimming left V 8 bases short and J 3 bases short, with 16 bases between. Germline values: CDR1 MDHEN, CDR2 SYDVKM. DNA of the CDR3: TGTGCCAGCCTATGGGGAGGGGGGCACACTGAAGCTTTCTTT. It encodes CASLWGGGHTEAFF.

The chain joins TRBV6-1 to TRBJ2-2, with D possibly matching TRBD1 (6 bases). Trimming took 6 bases from V and 3 from J, leaving 14 bases between them. The CDR3 runs 15 residues. The germline V gene encodes CDR1 MNHNS and CDR2 SASEGT. CDR3 DNA sequence: TGTGCCAGCAGCTTACAGGGTCTGTACACCGGGGAGCTGTTTTTT. This gives the protein CASSLQGLYTGELFF.

The chain couples TRBV19 to TRBJ2-2; D remains unclear. CDR1 and CDR2 from the germline V gene are LNHDA and SQIVND (reference sequence). Trimming took 3 bases from V and 7 from J, leaving 12 bases between them. The CDR3 runs 14 residues. The CDR3 here is CASSIDQSSGELFF. The CDR3 region has the DNA TGTGCCAGTAGTATCGACCAGAGTAGCGGGGAGCTGTTTTTT.

This clone was seen a handful of times. The gene calls are TRBV30 and TRBJ2-7, with 7 bases lining up with TRBD2. The J segment lost 6 bases and the V segment lost 5 bases, leaving 10 bases of the junction unmatched. The CDR3 is 13 residues long. Germline V lookup: CDR1 GTSNPN, CDR2 SVGIG (reference sequence). The CDR3 coding sequence is TGTGCCTGGGGTCCAGCGGGATGGAGCGAGCAGTACTTC. Residues: CAWGPAGWSEQYF.

V and J are TRBV19 and TRBJ2-5; D call uncertain. V shed 5 bases and J shed 5 bases, with 15 bases lying between them. Germline CDR1 LNHDA, CDR2 SQIVND (reference sequence). This CDR3 has 14 residues. CDR3 nucleotide sequence: TGTGCCAGTAGTGCCCGGATCCTGGGGGAGACCCAGTACTTC. This sequence encodes CASSARILGETQYF.

This chain links TRBV28 with TRBJ1-2; 7 nucleotides match TRBD1. After removal of 10 bases from V and 4 bases from J, the junction contained 18 bases not matched to a gene. This CDR3 has 16 amino acids. CDR1 MDHEN and CDR2 SYDVKM come from the germline V gene. In nucleotides, the CDR3 is TGTGCCACCCGGGCAGGGGGAAAGAGGTTAGGCTATGGCTACACCTTC. Residues: CATRAGGKRLGYGYTF.

The chain carries TRBV9 and TRBJ1-1; possible D gene TRBD1, 6 bases. This CDR3 region has 17 residues. Germline V gene sequence: CDR1 SGDLS, CDR2 YYNGEE. V was cut by 3 bases and J by 1 base, with 19 bases left in between. CDR3 sequence (DNA): TGTGCCAGCAGCGCGCTGACAGGAGGCTATGGGAACACTGAAGCTTTCTTT. Its protein is CASSALTGGYGNTEAFF.

This rearrangement joins TRBV7-2 to TRBJ2-7; D not certain. The germline V and J ends were trimmed by 5 bases and 2 bases, with 7 bases remaining between them. The CDR3 totals 12 residues. From germline, CDR1 is SGHTA and CDR2 FQGNSA. Written as DNA, the CDR3 is TGTGCCAGCAGCCCCATCCCCTACGAGCAGTACTTC. It is translated as CASSPIPYEQYF. The full variable domain, its missing parts supplied by reference TRBV7-2 and TRBJ2-7, is GAGVSQSPSNKVTEKGKDVELRCDPISGHTALYWYRQSLGQGLEFLIYFQGNSAPDKSGLPSDRFSAERTGGSVSTLTIQRTQQEDSAVYLCASSPIPYEQYFGPGTRLTVT.

The table lists this clone with a count of one. V usage is TRBV7-9 and J usage is TRBJ2-5; the D is unclear. The V gene's germline CDR1 is SEHNR and CDR2 FQNEAQ (reference sequence). The CDR3 loop spans 12 amino acids. Trimming removed 6 bases from V and 5 bases from J, with 10 bases in between. The CDR3 loop reads CASSPDVETQYF. The CDR3 region has the DNA TGTGCCAGCAGTCCTGACGTGGAGACCCAGTACTTC.

This chain connects TRBV6-1 to TRBJ2-5; the match to TRBD1 covers 10 bases. The CDR3 length is 14 residues. The V gene's germline CDR1 is MNHNS and CDR2 SASEGT. V lost 6 bases to trimming and J lost 4 bases; unmatched junction nucleotides: 5. Here the CDR3 reads CASRRDRGLETQYF. The CDR3 DNA is TGTGCCAGCAGAAGGGACAGGGGATTAGAGACCCAGTACTTC.

This chain connects TRBV19 to TRBJ2-2; TRBD2 agrees at 15 bases. The CDR3 consists of 23 residues. Germline values: CDR1 LNHDA, CDR2 SQIVND (reference sequence). V was clipped by 4 bases and J by 0 bases; unmatched bases: 18. CDR3 nucleotides: TGTGCCAGTAGTACCTCAGGACTAGCGGGAGGGAGGCTGCGATATTCGAACACCGGGGAGCTGTTTTTT. It is translated as CASSTSGLAGGRLRYSNTGELFF. Full variable domain (missing parts from reference TRBV19 and TRBJ2-2): DGGITQSPKYLFRKEGQNVTLSCEQNLNHDAMYWYRQDPGQGLRLIYYSQIVNDFQKGDIAEGYSVSREKKESFPLTVTSAQKNPTAFYLCASSTSGLAGGRLRYSNTGELFFGEGSRLTVL.

CDR3 nucleotides: TGTGCCAGCAGCTTAGGACAGTCCTCCTACGAGCAGTACTTC. Translated, it gives CASSLGQSSYEQYF. V usage is TRBV5-6 and J usage is TRBJ2-7; possible D gene TRBD1, 6 bases. Germline V gene sequence: CDR1 SGHDT, CDR2 YYEEEE. The CDR3 consists of 14 residues. The V gene lost 2 bases and the J gene lost 0 bases, with 9 bases spanning the gap.

On this clone itself: One junction end disagrees with the germline gene, perhaps due to a read error. The chain links TRBV7-7 to TRBJ2-7; 9 nucleotides align to TRBD1. The CDR3 runs to 16 residues. The germline V gene encodes CDR1 SSHAT and CDR2 FNYEAQ (reference sequence). The CDR3 sequence: CASSQSLPGQGYEQYF. The CDR3 nucleotides read TGTGCTAGCAGCCAAAGCCTACCGGGACAGGGCTACGAGCAGTACTTC.

The CDR3 here is CASSLGWGSDTQYF. CDR3 in DNA: TGTGCCAGCAGTTTAGGGTGGGGGTCAGATACGCAGTATTTT. The genes are TRBV27 and TRBJ2-3, with D perhaps assigned TRBD1 or TRBD2 (5 bases each). The CDR3 spans 14 residues. CDR1 and CDR2 from the germline V gene are MNHEY and SMNVEV (reference sequence). Deletions cut 2 bases from V and 4 bases from J, with 10 bases between.

This sequence joins TRBV7-3 and TRBJ1-1; D call uncertain. The V gene lost 3 bases and the J gene lost 4 bases, with 9 bases spanning the gap. From germline, CDR1 is SGHTA and CDR2 FQGTGA. The CDR3 totals 13 residues. In DNA, the CDR3 is TGTGCCAGCAGCTTGTCTCCAACCACTGAAGCTTTCTTT. Translating it yields CASSLSPTTEAFF.

V and J are TRBV7-3 and TRBJ2-3; D is perhaps TRBD2 (6 bases). The CDR3 contains 16 residues. Germline V gene lookup returns CDR1 SGHTA and CDR2 FQGTGA. Trimming removed 0 bases from V and 4 bases from J, with 14 bases in between. Written as DNA, the CDR3 is TGTGCCAGCAGCTTAACCGGGAGCGGGCTGTCAGATACGCAGTATTTT. Protein: CASSLTGSGLSDTQYF.

V and J are TRBV6-5 and TRBJ1-1; D uncertain. This CDR3 has 14 amino acids. V was shortened by 0 bases and J by 5 bases, with 10 bases between the two germline ends. Germline CDR1 and CDR2: MNHEY and SVGAGI. CDR3 bases: TGTGCCAGCAGTTACTCGGTGGCGGGGACTGAAGCTTTCTTT. Its translation: CASSYSVAGTEAFF.